This TCR beta chain appears in the sequencing data of a study of blood T cells in healthy people across ages (dated by TCRdb to the mid-2010s). At the level of the whole study: In model experiments, roughly one uniquely barcoded TCR beta cDNA molecule per two T cells was captured by template switching. To track age-related changes in TCR beta repertoire diversity, the study relied on deep sequencing normalized with unique cDNA molecular identifiers. Donors were grouped into four age groups: young (average about 15 years), middle-aged (roughly 38), aged (around 60) and long-lived (around 82). To avoid experimental bias, donors of different ages were spread randomly across the sequencing lanes. The study analyzed two additional independent replicas of 1 million unique cDNA reads from the same blood draw for two donors, one aged 18 to 30 and one aged 80 or older.

CDR1 and CDR2, per the germline V gene, are SGHRS and YFSETQ. Measured from the cysteine to the phenylalanine, the CDR3 is 17 residues long. Of all the DNA, just the CDR3 is kept, 51 bases in frame from base 1. V is trimmed back by 4 bases and J by 1 base, and the junction contains 10 bases that no gene match accounts for. What the work shows at the level of the full study, not this receptor alone: Donor CMV infection status was unknown, potentially confounding age-related changes in expanded clonotypes. Compared with the aged group, the long-lived group had more naive CD4+ T cells, fewer expanded clones and increased TCR diversity, a pattern suggesting age selection. Observed TCR beta diversity per million T cells fell roughly linearly with age, and a significant reduction was already apparent by age roughly 40. Bulk unsorted PBMC profiling prevented conclusive comparison of naive and antigen-experienced compartments. Total diversity estimates from one million sequenced T cells were considered lower bounds and underestimates. The percentage of naive T cells measured by flow cytometry correlated strongly with observed TCR beta diversity.

Donors were approximately 42 systemically healthy Caucasian individuals from Russia aged roughly 6 to 100 years. Around 10 milliliters of peripheral blood were drawn from each donor into EDTA-treated Vacutainer tubes. Ficoll-Paque density-gradient centrifugation was used to isolate PBMCs, with at least 6.5 million per sample. Trizol reagent was used to extract total RNA from PBMCs, with at least 6 micrograms per sample. The percentages of naive CD45RAhigh/CD27high T cells were determined by flow cytometry on a PBMC aliquot from every donor. This clonotype has just a few counts. Its antigen remains undetermined. No clone much larger than this one lies a single base away; base qualities are absent. The library was obtained by 5' RACE. The run used an Illumina HiSeq 2500. A second PCR of about 6 to 12 cycles was run with a J-beta primer mix and a sample-barcoded 5' primer. Each TCR beta cDNA molecule received a unique molecular identifier from a template-switch 5' adaptor carrying 12 random nucleotides. Each sample yielded at least 3 million CDR3-containing paired-end reads. The Mint cDNA synthesis kit, primed by a TRBC-specific oligonucleotide, was used to synthesize first-strand cDNA from all RNA. Following uracil-DNA glycosylase treatment, a first 18-cycle PCR with universal primers M1SS and BC2_uni_R was performed on all cDNA. As for how the authors treated the data: Normalization of each sample was performed by random selection of 1 million high-quality reads, each carrying a distinct molecular identifier. Instead of being binned into consensus sequences, reads with shared molecular identifiers were discarded. CDR3 identification, clonotype clustering and error correction used MiTCR with a Q25 quality threshold and the strictest error-elimination algorithm. Lower-bound total TCR beta diversity was estimated with a nonparametric unseen species model using Euler transformation. The public reads were reanalyzed by TCRdb: fastp trimming at Q25, MiXCR alignment, in-frame beta chains only. CDR3 protein sequences are deduplicated, and each keeps its most common genes and DNA. The V and J calls were determined by TCRdb, not by the authors. The sample includes 700,000 to 900,000 distinct CDR3 sequences, with 40% to 65% observed a single time. The ten biggest clones cover approximately 40% of the sample.

The sequence links TRBV5-1 to TRBJ2-4, and TRBD1 matches 8 of the central bases. This clonotype was sampled from an elderly man in good health. The sequencing sample was made of blood. The CDR3 region has the sequence CASSPTPGQEAKNIQYF. The nucleotides are TGCGCCAGCAGCCCTACCCCGGGACAGGAGGCCAAAAACATTCAGTACTTC.